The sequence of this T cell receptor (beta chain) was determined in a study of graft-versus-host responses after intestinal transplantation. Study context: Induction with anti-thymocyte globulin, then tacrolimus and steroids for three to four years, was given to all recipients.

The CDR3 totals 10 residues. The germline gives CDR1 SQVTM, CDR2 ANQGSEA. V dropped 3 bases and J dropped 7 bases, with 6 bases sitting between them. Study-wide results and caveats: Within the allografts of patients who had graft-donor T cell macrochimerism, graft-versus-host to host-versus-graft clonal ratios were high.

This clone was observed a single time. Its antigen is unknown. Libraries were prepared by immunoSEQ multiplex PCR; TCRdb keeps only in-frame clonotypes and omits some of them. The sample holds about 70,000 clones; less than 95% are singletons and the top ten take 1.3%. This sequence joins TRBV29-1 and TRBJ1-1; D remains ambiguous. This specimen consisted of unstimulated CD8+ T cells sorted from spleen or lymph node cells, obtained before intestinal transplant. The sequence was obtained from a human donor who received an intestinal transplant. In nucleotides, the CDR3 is TGCAGCGTTGATCTCGGTGAAGCTTTCTTT. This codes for CSVDLGEAFF. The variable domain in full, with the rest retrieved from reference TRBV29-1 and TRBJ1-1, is SAVISQKPSRDICQRGTSLTIQCQVDSQVTMMFWYRQQPGQSLTLIATANQGSEATYESGFVIDKFPISRPNLTFSTLTVSNMSPEDSSIYLCSVDLGEAFFGQGTRLTVV.